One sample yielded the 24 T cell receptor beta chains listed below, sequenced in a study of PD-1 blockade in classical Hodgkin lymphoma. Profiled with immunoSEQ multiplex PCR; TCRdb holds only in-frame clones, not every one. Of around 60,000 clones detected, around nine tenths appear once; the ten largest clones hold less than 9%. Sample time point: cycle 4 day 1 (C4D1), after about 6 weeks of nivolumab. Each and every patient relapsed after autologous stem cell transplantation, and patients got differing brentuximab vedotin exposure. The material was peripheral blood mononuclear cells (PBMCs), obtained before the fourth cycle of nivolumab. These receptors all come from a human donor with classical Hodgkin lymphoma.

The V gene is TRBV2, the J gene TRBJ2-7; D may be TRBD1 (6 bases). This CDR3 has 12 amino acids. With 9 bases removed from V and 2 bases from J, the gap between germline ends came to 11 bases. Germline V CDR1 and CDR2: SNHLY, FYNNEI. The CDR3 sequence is CASKGGPYEQYF. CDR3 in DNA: TGTGCCAGTAAAGGGGGTCCCTACGAGCAGTACTTC.

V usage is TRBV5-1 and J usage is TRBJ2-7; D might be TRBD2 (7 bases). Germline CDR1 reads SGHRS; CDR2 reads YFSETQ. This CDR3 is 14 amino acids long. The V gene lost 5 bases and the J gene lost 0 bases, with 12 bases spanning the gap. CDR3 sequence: CASRGGASSYEQYF. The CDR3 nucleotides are TGCGCCAGCAGGGGGGGGGCATCCTCCTACGAGCAGTACTTC.

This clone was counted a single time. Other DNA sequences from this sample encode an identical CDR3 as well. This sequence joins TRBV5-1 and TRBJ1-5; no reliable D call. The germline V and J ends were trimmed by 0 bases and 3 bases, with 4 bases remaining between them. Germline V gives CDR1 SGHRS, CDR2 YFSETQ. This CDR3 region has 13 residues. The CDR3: CASSLDDNQPQHF. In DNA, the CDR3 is TGCGCCAGCAGCTTGGACGACAATCAGCCCCAGCATTTT.

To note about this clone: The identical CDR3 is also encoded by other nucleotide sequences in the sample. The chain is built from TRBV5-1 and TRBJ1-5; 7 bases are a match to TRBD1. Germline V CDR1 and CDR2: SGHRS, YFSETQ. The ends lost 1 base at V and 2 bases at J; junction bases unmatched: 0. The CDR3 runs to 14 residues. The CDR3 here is CASSLTGGNQPQHF. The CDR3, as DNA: TGCGCCAGCAGCTTGACAGGGGGCAATCAGCCCCAGCATTTT.

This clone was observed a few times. The CDR3 nucleotides are TGCGCCAGCAGCTTGAGTGGGGGACAGGCCGGGCCCCAGCATTTT. Translated: CASSLSGGQAGPQHF. The rearrangement joins TRBV5-1 to TRBJ1-5, with 8 positions matching TRBD1. The CDR3 extends over 15 amino acids. Trimming removed 1 base from V and 9 bases from J; junction bases left unmatched: 9. The germline V gene encodes CDR1 SGHRS and CDR2 YFSETQ.

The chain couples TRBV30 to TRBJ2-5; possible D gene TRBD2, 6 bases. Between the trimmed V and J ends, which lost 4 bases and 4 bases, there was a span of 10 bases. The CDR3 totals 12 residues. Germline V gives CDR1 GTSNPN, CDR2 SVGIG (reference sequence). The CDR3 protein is CAWKEGRETQYF. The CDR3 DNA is TGTGCCTGGAAGGAGGGCCGAGAGACCCAGTACTTC.

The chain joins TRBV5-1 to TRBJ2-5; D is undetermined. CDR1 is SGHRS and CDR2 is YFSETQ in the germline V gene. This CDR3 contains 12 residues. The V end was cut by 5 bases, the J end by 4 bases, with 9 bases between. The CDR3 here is CASSHKAETQYF. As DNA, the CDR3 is TGCGCCAGCAGTCACAAGGCAGAGACCCAGTACTTC.

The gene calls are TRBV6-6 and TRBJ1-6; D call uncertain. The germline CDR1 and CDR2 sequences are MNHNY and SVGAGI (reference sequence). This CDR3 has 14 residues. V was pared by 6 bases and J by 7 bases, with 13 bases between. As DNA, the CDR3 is TGTGCCAGCAGGGCTCGTGGCGCCAATTCACCCCTCCACTTT. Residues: CASRARGANSPLHF.

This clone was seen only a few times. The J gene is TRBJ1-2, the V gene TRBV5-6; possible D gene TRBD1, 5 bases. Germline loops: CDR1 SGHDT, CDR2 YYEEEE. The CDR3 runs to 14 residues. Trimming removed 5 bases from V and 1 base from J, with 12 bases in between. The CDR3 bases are TGTGCCAGCAGGCCACCCGGGGGTAACTATGGCTACACCTTC. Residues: CASRPPGGNYGYTF.

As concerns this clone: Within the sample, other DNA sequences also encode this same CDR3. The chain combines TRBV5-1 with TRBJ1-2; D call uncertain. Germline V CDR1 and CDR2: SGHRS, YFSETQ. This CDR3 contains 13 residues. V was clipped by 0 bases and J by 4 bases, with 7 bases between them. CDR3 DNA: TGCGCCAGCAGCTTGGACGGTGCCTATGGCTACACCTTC. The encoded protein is CASSLDGAYGYTF.

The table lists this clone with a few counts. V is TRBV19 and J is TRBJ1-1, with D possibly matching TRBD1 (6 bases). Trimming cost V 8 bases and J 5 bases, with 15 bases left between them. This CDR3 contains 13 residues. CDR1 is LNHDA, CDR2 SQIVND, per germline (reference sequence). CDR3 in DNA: TGTGCCAGTTTCGGGGGCAGGTGGACTGAAGCTTTCTTT. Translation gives CASFGGRWTEAFF.

CDR3 in DNA: TGCGCCAGCAGCTTGATGGGACAGGGAGCCGGGGAGCTGTTTTTT. Protein product: CASSLMGQGAGELFF. This rearrangement joins TRBV5-1 to TRBJ2-2; TRBD1 matches at 9 bases. The CDR3 runs 15 residues. From germline, CDR1 is SGHRS and CDR2 YFSETQ. V was pared by 1 base and J by 6 bases, with 4 bases of the junction left unmatched.

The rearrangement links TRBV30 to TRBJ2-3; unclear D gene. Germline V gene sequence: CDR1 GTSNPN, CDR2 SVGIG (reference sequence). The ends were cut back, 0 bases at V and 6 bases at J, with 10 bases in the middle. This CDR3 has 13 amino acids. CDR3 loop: CAWSVGPVDTQYF. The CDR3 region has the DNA TGTGCCTGGAGTGTTGGACCCGTGGATACGCAGTATTTT.

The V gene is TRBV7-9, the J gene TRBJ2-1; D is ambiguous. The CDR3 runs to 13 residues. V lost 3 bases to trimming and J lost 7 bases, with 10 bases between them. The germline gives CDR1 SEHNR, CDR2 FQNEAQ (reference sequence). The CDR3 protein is CASSFGQENEQFF. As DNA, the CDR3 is TGTGCCAGCAGCTTCGGGCAGGAAAATGAGCAGTTCTTC.

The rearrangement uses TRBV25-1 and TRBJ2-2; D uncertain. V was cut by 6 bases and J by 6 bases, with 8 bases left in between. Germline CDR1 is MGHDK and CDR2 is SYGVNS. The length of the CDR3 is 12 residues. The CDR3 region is CASRSTAGELFF. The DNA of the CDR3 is TGTGCCAGCAGATCTACGGCCGGGGAGCTGTTTTTT.

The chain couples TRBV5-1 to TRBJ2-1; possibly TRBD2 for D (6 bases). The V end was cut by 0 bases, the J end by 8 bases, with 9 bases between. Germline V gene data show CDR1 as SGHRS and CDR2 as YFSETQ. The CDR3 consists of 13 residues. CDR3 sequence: CASSLGLGDEQFF. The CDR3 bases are TGCGCCAGCAGCTTGGGACTAGGAGATGAGCAGTTCTTC.

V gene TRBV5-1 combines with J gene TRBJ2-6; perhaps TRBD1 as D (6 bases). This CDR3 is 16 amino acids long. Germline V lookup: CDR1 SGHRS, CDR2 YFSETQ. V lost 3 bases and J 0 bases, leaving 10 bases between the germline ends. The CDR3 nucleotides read TGCGCCAGCAGCTCGACAGGAACCTCTGGGGCCAACGTCCTGACTTTC. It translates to CASSSTGTSGANVLTF.

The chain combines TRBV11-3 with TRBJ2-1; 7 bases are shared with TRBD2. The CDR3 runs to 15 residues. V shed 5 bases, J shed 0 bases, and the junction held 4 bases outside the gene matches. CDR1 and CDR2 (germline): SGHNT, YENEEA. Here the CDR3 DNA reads TGTGCCAGCAGCGTCGGGGGGAGCTCCTACAATGAGCAGTTCTTC. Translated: CASSVGGSSYNEQFF.

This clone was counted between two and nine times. CDR3 amino acids: CASSQDDSTDTQYF. The CDR3 coding sequence is TGTGCCAGCAGCCAAGATGACAGCACAGATACGCAGTATTTT. The V call is TRBV4-2, the J call TRBJ2-3; D is unresolved. CDR1 and CDR2 (germline): LGHNA, YNFKEQ. CDR3 length: 14 residues. V lost 0 bases to trimming and J lost 0 bases, with 4 bases between them.

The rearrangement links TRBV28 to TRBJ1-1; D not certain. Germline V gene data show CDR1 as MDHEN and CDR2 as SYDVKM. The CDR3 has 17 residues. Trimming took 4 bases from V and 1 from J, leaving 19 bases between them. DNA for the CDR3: TGTGCCAGCAGTTCCCCGAGGAAAGGGTTGCGGAACACTGAAGCTTTCTTT. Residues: CASSSPRKGLRNTEAFF.

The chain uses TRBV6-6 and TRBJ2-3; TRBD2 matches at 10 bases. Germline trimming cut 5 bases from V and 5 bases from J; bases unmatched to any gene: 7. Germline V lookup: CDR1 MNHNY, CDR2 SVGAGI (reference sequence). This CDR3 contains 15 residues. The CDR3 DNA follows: TGTGCCAGCAGTACAGCGGGGGGGCCTCGAGATACGCAGTATTTT. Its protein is CASSTAGGPRDTQYF.

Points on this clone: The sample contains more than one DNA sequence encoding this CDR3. CDR3 sequence (DNA): TGCGCCAGCAGCTTGGAAGGGGGGTCGGGAAACACCATATATTTT. It specifies CASSLEGGSGNTIYF. The chain links TRBV5-1 to TRBJ1-3; D perhaps matches TRBD1 (6 bases). Germline CDR1 SGHRS, CDR2 YFSETQ. Trimming removed 0 bases at V and 4 bases at J, with 11 bases between. The CDR3 totals 15 residues.

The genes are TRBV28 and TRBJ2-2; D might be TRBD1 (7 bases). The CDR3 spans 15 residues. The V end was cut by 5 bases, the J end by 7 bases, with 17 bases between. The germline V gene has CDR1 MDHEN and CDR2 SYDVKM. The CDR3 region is CASSPMGRGDGELFF. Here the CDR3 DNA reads TGTGCCAGCAGTCCCATGGGCAGGGGGGACGGGGAGCTGTTTTTT.

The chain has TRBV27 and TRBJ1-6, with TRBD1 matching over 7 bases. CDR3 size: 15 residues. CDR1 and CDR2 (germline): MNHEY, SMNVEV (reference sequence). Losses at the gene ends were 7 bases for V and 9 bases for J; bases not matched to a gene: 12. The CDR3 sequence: CASTHVRDRASPLHF. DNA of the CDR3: TGTGCCAGCACTCACGTGAGAGACAGGGCTTCACCCCTCCACTTT.